Here is one T cell receptor (beta chain) with its context. Its antigen is not known. The germline V gene encodes CDR1 SGHAT and CDR2 FQNNGV. V lost 6 bases to trimming and J lost 3 bases, with 10 bases between them. The CDR3 totals 13 residues. The sample comes from a study of vaccination effects on CD4 cells after COVID-19. Sequencing was performed with immunoSEQ multiplex PCR; in TCRdb, only in-frame clones are kept and a portion is missing. The sample lists 50,000 or so clones, around three quarters occurring once. Once cultured for 10 days, the cells underwent separation to obtain CD4+ T cells. From March to December 2020, the person had a SARS-CoV-2 infection that was confirmed by PCR. It was two doses of either the BNT162b2 or mRNA-1273 vaccine that participants received.

Sequencing was performed on CD4+ T cells from PBMCs cultured without peptide, taken after COVID-19 vaccination. This rearrangement joins TRBV11-2 to TRBJ2-3, with a possible D match to TRBD2 (6 bases). This receptor was identified in a human donor who had a prior SARS-CoV-2 infection. The CDR3 nucleotides read TGTGCCAGCAGAATTGGGAGGACAGATACGCAGTATTTT. Translation: CASRIGRTDTQYF.